This T cell receptor (beta chain) was sequenced in a study of blood T cells in healthy people across ages. As for the study in general: About one barcoded beta molecule was captured per two T cells (by template switching). Study findings and constraints: Naive CD4+ cells and diversity were both higher in long-lived donors than in aged donors.

It was with a sample-barcoded 5' primer and a J-beta primer mix that a second PCR of roughly 6 to 11 cycles was run. TCRdb passed the 5' RACE reads through MiXCR, listing each CDR3 protein once. The sample has 1.5 million to 2 million distinct CDR3 sequences, about two fifths seen once. The V gene's germline CDR1 is MNHEY and CDR2 SMNVEV (reference sequence). The CDR3 totals 16 residues. Trimming removed 2 bases at V and 4 bases at J, with 15 bases between. Each donor had around 10 milliliters of peripheral blood drawn. Points on this clonotype: Its target is not known.

Sequencing used blood. The rearrangement links TRBV27 to TRBJ2-1; D perhaps matches TRBD2 (7 bases). The receptor was isolated from a human donor in good health. CDR3 nucleotide sequence: TGTGCCAGCAGTTTAGGAGGCGGGGGCCCATACAATGAGCAGTTCTTC. Translating gives CASSLGGGGPYNEQFF.